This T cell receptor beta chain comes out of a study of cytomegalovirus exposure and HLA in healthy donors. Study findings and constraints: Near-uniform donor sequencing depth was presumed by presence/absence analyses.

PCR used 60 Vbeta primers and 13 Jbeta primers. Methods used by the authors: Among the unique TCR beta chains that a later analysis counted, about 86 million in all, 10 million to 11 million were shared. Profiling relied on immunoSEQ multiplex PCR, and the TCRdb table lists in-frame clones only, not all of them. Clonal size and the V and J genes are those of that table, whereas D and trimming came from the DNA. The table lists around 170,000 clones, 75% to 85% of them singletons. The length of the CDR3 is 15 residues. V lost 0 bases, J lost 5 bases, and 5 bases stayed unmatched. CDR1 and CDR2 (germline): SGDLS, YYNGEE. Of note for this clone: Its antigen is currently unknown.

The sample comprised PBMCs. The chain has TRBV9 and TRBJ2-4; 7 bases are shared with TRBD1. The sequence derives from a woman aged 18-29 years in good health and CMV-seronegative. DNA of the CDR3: TGTGCCAGCAGCGTAGCCGGGACAGCTGAAAACATTCAGTACTTC. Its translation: CASSVAGTAENIQYF.